This TCR beta chain was observed in a study of CD8 T cells in Susac syndrome. Random hexamers were used to reverse transcribe about 0.45 to 1 ug of RNA. TCRdb re-called the immunoSEQ multiplex PCR reads through MiXCR, storing one row per CDR3 protein. The top ten clones hold roughly 0.15% of a sample with 150,000 to 200,000 distinct CDR3 sequences, approximately 96% of them seen once. The V gene end was trimmed by 2 bases and the J gene end by 4 bases; junction bases not matched to a gene: 11. The CDR3 covers 17 residues. CDR1 is MGHRA and CDR2 is YSYEKL in the germline V gene. The J gene is TRBJ2-5, the V gene TRBV4-1, with TRBD1 matching over 9 bases. Material for sequencing was CD4+ T cells from PBMCs. This clonotype originated in a human donor in good health. The CDR3 protein is CASSQTFRDRVAETQYF. CDR3 nucleotides: TGCGCCAGCAGCCAAACGTTCCGGGACAGGGTAGCAGAGACCCAGTACTTC.